This section outlines one T cell receptor (beta chain) sequence together with its context. Its antigen is unidentified. The entry originates in a study of tumor-infiltrating lymphocytes in localized non-small cell lung cancer. Sequencing was performed with immunoSEQ multiplex PCR; in TCRdb, only in-frame clones are kept and a portion is missing. The sample includes roughly 12,000 clones, less than 80% of them seen just once. Study-level results: IM1 and IM2 tumors showed no difference in T-cell fraction.

The TCR originated in a human donor with non-small cell lung cancer. Sequenced input: uninvolved lung tissue not adjacent to the tumor.

The CDR3 sequence is CASRQSSYNSPLHF. The CDR3 region has the DNA TGTGCCAGTAGGCAGAGCTCCTATAATTCACCCCTCCACTTT. The rearrangement links TRBV19 to TRBJ1-6, with no clear D. The CDR3 sequence is 14 residues long. Germline lookup yields CDR1 LNHDA and CDR2 SQIVND (reference sequence). The germline V and J ends were trimmed by 6 bases and 0 bases, with 6 bases remaining between them.